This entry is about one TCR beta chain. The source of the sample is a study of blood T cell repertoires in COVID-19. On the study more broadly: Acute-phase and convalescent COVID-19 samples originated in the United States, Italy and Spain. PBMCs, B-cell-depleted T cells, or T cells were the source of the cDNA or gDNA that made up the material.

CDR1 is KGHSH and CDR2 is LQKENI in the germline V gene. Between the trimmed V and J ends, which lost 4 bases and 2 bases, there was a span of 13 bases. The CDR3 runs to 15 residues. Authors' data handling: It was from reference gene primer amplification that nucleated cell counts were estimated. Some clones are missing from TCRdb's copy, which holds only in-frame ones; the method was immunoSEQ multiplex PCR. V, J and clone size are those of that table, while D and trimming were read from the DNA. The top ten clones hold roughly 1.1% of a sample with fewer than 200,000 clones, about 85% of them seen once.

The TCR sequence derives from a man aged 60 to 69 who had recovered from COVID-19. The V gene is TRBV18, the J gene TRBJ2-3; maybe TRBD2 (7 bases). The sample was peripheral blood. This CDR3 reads CASSRAGALTDTQYF. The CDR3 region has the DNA TGTGCCAGCTCACGGGCGGGGGCCCTCACAGATACGCAGTATTTT.